These T cell receptor beta chains were read from a single sample in a study of human T cells and chemical hapten exposure. TCRdb reanalysed the RACE reads using MiXCR and keeps one entry per CDR3 protein. Among approximately 370,000 distinct CDR3 sequences listed, 4.5% to 5.5% were seen once. Source: whole blood, taken in connection with sensitization to the hapten diphenylcyclopropenone (DPC). The receptors come from a young woman with alopecia areata. Some clones in this sample may be carry-over from other donors' samples. Both conserved end residues are part of each CDR3. D genes are given only for firm matches. For some rows the clone size is stated as once, few or many, or as a class when expanded; others skip it.

few	TRBV9	NA	TRBJ1-5	TGTGCCAGCAGCACAGGGACCTATCAGCCCCAGCATTTT	CASSTGTYQPQHF
many	TRBV6-5	NA	TRBJ2-3	TGTGCCAGCAGCCTAGATCTAGGAGATACGCAGTATTTT	CASSLDLGDTQYF
few	TRBV25-1	NA	TRBJ2-5	TGTGCCAGCAGGGAATGGGGGAACTCCCAAGAGACCCAGTACTTC	CASREWGNSQETQYF
NA	TRBV24-1	TRBD1	TRBJ1-5	TGTGCCACCAGTGAGCCGGGGACAGGCAGCAATCAGCCCCAGCATTTT	CATSEPGTGSNQPQHF
NA	TRBV6-5	NA	TRBJ2-1	TGTGCCAGCAGTTCGGTGAGTGGGTCCGTGGAGCAGTTCTTC	CASSSVSGSVEQFF
few	TRBV28	NA	TRBJ1-5	TGTGCCAGCAGTTCCGGGTCCAGCAGCAATCAGCCCCAGCATTTT	CASSSGSSSNQPQHF
many	TRBV5-1	NA	TRBJ1-6	TGCGCCAGCAGCTTGGAGGGGGGCCCGGGGCATTCACCCCTCCACTTT	CASSLEGGPGHSPLHF
few	TRBV7-9	NA	TRBJ1-2	TGTGCCAGCACCACATGGGGCACGGGGGACAACTATGGCTACACCTTC	CASTTWGTGDNYGYTF
few	TRBV10-3	TRBD1	TRBJ1-2	TGTGCCATCAGTGAGGGACAGGAGCCCAACTATGGCTACACCTTC	CAISEGQEPNYGYTF
NA	TRBV12-3/TRBV12-4	NA	TRBJ2-5	TGTGCCAGCAGTTTAGGGGAAGGCCCCGGGGTTTATTGGACCCAGTACTTC	CASSLGEGPGVYWTQYF
NA	TRBV6-2/TRBV6-3	TRBD1	TRBJ2-1	TGTGCCAGCAGAAACCGGGACAGGGCGTACAATGAGCAGTTCTTC	CASRNRDRAYNEQFF
few	TRBV5-6	TRBD1	TRBJ2-3	TGTGCCAGCAGTTCAAATACAGGGGTCGGCACAGATACGCAGTATTTT	CASSSNTGVGTDTQYF
few	TRBV20-1	NA	TRBJ1-1	TGCAGTGCTGTTGAACCGAACACTGAAGCTTTCTTT	CSAVEPNTEAFF
few	TRBV12-3/TRBV12-4	NA	TRBJ2-5	TGTGCCAGCACCCTGGTGGGGTTGCGGGAGACCCAGTACTTC	CASTLVGLRETQYF
NA	TRBV28	NA	TRBJ2-7	TGTGCCAGCAGCTTCGACCCGAAAGCATACGAGCAGTACTTC	CASSFDPKAYEQYF
NA	TRBV13	TRBD1	TRBJ2-7	TGTGCCAGCAGTCCCAAGCCCGGTGACAGGGGGATCTACGAGCAGTACTTC	CASSPKPGDRGIYEQYF
few	TRBV24-1	NA	TRBJ1-1	TGTGCCACCTCCGGGCTGAACACTGAAGCTTTCTTT	CATSGLNTEAFF
many	TRBV4-3	NA	TRBJ2-1	TGCGCCAGCAGCCAAGACAGGGATGCCGACAATGAGCAGTTCTTC	CASSQDRDADNEQFF
NA	TRBV7-3	NA	TRBJ2-5	TGTGCCAGCAGCTTAAGTACAGGGTCTTGGGAGACCCAGTACTTC	CASSLSTGSWETQYF
NA	TRBV10-3	TRBD1	TRBJ1-3	TGTGCCATCAGGGCGGACAGGGGTGGAAACACCATATATTTT	CAIRADRGGNTIYF
few	TRBV4-1	TRBD1	TRBJ1-2	TGCGCCAGCAGCCAAGAATCACAGGGGTACTATGGCTACACCTTC	CASSQESQGYYGYTF
few	TRBV28	TRBD1	TRBJ2-7	TGTGCCAGCAGTAACGACAGGGGGTCCTACGAGCAGTACTTC	CASSNDRGSYEQYF
few	TRBV29-1	NA	TRBJ1-1	TGCAGCGTTGAAGAACAGCTACTTGAAGCTTTCTTT	CSVEEQLLEAFF
NA	TRBV7-8	TRBD1	TRBJ1-6	TGTGCCAGCAGCTCGACAGGGGGAAGCTCCTATAATTCACCCCTCCACTTT	CASSSTGGSSYNSPLHF
NA	TRBV6-5	NA	TRBJ1-5	TGTGCCAGCAGTATCAGTATGGGCAATCAGCCCCAGCATTTT	CASSISMGNQPQHF
NA	TRBV12-3/TRBV12-4	TRBD1	TRBJ1-2	TGTGCCAGCAGTCCCAACAGGGGTGCCAACTATGGCTACACCTTC	CASSPNRGANYGYTF
NA	TRBV5-1	TRBD1	TRBJ1-6	TGCGCCAGCAGCGGAGGGACAGGGATGTCACCCCTCCACTTT	CASSGGTGMSPLHF
many	TRBV9	TRBD1	TRBJ1-6	TGTGCCAGCAGCGTAGTGGGGACAGGGGCTTCACCCCTCCACTTT	CASSVVGTGASPLHF
many	TRBV20-1	TRBD2	TRBJ2-3	TGCAGTGCTAGAGGAAGCGGACTAGCGGGGGGGCGCGTAGATACGCAGTATTTT	CSARGSGLAGGRVDTQYF